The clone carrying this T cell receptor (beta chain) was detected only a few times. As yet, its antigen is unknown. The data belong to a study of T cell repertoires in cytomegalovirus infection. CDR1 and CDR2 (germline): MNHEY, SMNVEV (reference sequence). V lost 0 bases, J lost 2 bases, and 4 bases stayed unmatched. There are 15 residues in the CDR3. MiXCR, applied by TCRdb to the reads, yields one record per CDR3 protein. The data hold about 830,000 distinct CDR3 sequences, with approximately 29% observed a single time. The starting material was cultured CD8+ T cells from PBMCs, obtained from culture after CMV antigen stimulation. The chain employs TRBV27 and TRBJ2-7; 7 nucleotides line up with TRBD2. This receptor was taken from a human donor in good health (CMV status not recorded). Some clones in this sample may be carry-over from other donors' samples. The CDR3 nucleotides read TGTGCCAGCAGTTTATCCGGCGGGGGAACCTACGAGCAGTACTTC. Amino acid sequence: CASSLSGGGTYEQYF.